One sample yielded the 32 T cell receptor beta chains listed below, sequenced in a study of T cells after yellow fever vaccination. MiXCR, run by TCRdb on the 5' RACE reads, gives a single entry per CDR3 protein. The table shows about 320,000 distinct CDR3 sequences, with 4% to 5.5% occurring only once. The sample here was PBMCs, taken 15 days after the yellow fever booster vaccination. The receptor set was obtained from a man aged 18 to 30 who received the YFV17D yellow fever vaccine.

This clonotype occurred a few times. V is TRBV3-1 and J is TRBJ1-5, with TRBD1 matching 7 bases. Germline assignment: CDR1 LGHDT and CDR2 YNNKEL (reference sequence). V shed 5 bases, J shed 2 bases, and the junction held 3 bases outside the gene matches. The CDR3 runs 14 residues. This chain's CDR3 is CASSNTGGNQPQHF. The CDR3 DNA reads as TGTGCCAGCAGCAATACAGGGGGCAATCAGCCCCAGCATTTT.

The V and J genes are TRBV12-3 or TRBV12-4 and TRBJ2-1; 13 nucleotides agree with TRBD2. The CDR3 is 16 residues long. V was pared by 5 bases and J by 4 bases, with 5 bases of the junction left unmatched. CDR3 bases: TGTGCCAGCAGTGGGACTAGCGGGGACCCATACAATGAGCAGTTCTTC. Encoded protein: CASSGTSGDPYNEQFF.

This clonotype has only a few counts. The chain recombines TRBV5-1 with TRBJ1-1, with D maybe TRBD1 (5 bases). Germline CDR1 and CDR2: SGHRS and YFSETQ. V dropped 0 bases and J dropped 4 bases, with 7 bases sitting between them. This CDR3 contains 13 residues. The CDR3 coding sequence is TGCGCCAGCAGCTTGGGAGGGACCACTGAAGCTTTCTTT. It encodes CASSLGGTTEAFF.

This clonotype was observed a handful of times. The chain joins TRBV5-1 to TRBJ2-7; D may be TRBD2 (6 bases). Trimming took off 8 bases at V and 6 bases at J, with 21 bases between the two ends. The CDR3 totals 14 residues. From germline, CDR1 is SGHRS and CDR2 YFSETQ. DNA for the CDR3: TGCGCCAGTAGAGGGACGGAGGGTCCCGGCGAGCAGTACTTC. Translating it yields CASRGTEGPGEQYF.

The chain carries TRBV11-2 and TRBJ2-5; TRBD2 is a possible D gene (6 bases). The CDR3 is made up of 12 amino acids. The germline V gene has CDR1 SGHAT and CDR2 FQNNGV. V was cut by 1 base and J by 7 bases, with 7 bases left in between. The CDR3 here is CASSLAGATQYF. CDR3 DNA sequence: TGTGCCAGCAGCTTAGCGGGAGCGACCCAGTACTTC.

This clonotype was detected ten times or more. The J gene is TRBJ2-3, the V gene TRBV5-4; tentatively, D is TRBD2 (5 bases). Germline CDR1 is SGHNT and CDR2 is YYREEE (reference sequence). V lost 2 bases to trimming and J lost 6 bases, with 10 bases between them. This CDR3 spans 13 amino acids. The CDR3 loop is CASSFDSGDTQYF. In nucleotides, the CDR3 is TGTGCCAGCAGCTTCGACTCGGGGGATACGCAGTATTTT.

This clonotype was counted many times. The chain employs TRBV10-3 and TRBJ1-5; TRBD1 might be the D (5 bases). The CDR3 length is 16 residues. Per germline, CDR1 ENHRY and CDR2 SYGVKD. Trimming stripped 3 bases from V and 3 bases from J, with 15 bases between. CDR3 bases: TGTGCCATCAGTGAAGTTCGGGGGGGTCCCAATCAGCCCCAGCATTTT. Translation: CAISEVRGGPNQPQHF.

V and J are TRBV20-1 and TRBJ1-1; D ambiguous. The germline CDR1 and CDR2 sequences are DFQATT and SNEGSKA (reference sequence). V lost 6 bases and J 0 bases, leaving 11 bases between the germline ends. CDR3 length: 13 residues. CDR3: CSATPGMNTEAFF. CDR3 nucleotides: TGCAGTGCCACGCCGGGAATGAACACTGAAGCTTTCTTT.

CDR3 sequence: CSALTSHEQYF. The CDR3 DNA is TGCAGTGCCCTAACGAGCCACGAGCAGTACTTC. This chain links TRBV20-1 with TRBJ2-7; D gene unclear. The CDR3 is 11 residues long. Germline CDR1 DFQATT, CDR2 SNEGSKA (reference sequence). The V gene lost 6 bases and the J gene lost 5 bases, with 11 bases spanning the gap.

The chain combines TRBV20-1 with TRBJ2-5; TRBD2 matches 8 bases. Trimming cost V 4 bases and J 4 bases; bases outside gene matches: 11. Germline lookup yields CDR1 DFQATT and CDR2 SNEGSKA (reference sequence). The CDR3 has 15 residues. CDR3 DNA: TGCAGTGCTAAGGGACTAGGAATGGAAGTAGAGACCCAGTACTTC. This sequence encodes CSAKGLGMEVETQYF.

CDR3 protein: CATSDPSSGANVLTF. The CDR3 coding sequence is TGTGCCACCAGTGATCCCAGCTCTGGGGCCAACGTCCTGACTTTC. The chain uses TRBV24-1 and TRBJ2-6, with D uncertain. V was trimmed by 3 bases and J by 0 bases, leaving 5 bases between them. Germline CDR1 reads KGHDR; CDR2 reads SFDVKD. The CDR3 totals 15 residues.

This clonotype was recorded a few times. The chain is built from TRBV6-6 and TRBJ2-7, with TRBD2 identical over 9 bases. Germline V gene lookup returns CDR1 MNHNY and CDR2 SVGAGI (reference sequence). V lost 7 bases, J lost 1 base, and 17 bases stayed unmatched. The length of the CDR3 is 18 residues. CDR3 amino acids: CASTLGLAGPAGSYEQYF. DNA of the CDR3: TGTGCCAGCACCCTAGGCCTAGCGGGGCCCGCCGGGTCCTACGAGCAGTACTTC.

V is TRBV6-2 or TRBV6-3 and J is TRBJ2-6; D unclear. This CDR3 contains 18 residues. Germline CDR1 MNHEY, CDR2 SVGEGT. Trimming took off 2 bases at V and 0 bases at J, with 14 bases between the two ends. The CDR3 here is CASSYLTATGSGANVLTF. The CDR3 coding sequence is TGTGCCAGCAGTTACCTCACCGCTACTGGCTCTGGGGCCAACGTCCTGACTTTC.

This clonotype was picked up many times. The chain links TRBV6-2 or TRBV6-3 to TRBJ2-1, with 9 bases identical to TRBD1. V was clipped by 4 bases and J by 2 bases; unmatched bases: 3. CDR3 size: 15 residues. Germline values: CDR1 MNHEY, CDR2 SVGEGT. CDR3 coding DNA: TGTGCCAGCAGTTTCCGGGACAGGGCCTACAATGAGCAGTTCTTC. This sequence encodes CASSFRDRAYNEQFF.

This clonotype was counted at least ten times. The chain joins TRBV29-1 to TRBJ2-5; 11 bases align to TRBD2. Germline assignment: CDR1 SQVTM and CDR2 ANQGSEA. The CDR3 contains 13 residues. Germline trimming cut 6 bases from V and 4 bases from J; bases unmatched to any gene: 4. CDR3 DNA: TGCAGCGTGATACTAGCGGGGGTAGAGACCCAGTACTTC. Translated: CSVILAGVETQYF. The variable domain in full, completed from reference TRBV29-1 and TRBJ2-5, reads SAVISQKPSRDICQRGTSLTIQCQVDSQVTMMFWYRQQPGQSLTLIATANQGSEATYESGFVIDKFPISRPNLTFSTLTVSNMSPEDSSIYLCSVILAGVETQYFGPGTRLLVL.

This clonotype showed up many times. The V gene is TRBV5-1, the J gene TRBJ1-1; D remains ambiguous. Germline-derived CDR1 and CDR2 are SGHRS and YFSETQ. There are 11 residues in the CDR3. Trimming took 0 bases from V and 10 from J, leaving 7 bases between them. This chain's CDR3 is CASSLGAGAFF. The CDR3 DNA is TGCGCCAGCAGCTTGGGGGCGGGAGCTTTCTTT.

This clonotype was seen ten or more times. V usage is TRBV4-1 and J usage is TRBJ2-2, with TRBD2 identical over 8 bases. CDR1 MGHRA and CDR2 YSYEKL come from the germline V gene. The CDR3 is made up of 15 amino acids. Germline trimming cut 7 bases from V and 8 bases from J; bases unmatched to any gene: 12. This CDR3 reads CASTGLGPSGGELFF. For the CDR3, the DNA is TGCGCCAGCACGGGACTAGGGCCCTCTGGTGGGGAGCTGTTTTTT.

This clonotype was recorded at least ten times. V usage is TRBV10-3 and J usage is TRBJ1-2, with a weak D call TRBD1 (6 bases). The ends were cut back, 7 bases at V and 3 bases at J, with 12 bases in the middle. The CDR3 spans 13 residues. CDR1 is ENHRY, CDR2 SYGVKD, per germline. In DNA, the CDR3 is TGTGCCATCATAAGGGAGGGGGACTATGGCTACACCTTC. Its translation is CAIIREGDYGYTF.

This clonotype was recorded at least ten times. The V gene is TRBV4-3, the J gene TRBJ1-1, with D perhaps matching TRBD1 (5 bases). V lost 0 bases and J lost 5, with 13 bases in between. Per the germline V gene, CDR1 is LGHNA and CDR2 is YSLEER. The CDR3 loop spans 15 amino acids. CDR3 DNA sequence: TGCGCCAGCAGCCAAGATCAGTGGGGCACTACTGAAGCTTTCTTT. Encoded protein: CASSQDQWGTTEAFF.

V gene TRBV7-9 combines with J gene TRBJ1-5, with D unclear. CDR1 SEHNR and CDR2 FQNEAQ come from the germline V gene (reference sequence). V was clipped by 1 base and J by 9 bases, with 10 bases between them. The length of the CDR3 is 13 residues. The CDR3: CASSLDGRPPQHF. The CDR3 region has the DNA TGTGCCAGCAGCTTAGACGGACGACCGCCCCAGCATTTT.

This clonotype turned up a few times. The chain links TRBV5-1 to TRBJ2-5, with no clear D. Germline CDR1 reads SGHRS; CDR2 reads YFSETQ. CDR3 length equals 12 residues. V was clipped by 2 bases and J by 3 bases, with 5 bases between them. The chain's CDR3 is CASSFPEETQYF. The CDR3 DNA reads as TGCGCCAGCAGCTTCCCTGAAGAGACCCAGTACTTC.

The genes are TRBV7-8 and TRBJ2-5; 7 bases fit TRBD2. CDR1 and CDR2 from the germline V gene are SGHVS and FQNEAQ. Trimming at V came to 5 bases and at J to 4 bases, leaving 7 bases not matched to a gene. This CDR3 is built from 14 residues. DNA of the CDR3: TGTGCCAGCAGCCGACCTTGGGAGGGAGAGACCCAGTACTTC. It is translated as CASSRPWEGETQYF.

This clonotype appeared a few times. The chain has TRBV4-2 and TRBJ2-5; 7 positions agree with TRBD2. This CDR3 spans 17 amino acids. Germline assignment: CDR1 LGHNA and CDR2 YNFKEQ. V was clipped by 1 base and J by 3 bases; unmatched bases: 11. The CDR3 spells CASSQVGWLAVEETQYF. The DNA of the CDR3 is TGTGCCAGCAGCCAAGTGGGGTGGCTAGCGGTTGAAGAGACCCAGTACTTC.

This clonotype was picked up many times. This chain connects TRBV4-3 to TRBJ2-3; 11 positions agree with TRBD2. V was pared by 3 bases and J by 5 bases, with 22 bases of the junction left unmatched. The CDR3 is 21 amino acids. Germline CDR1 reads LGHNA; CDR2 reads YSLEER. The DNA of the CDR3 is TGCGCCAGCAGCCACGGACCCCCTCGATCTAGCGGGGGGCAATTGGGAGATACGCAGTATTTT. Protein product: CASSHGPPRSSGGQLGDTQYF.

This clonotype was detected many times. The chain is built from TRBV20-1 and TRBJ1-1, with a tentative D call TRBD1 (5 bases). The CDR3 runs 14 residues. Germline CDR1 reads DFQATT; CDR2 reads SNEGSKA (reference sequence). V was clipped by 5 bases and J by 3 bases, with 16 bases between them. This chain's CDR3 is CSAAPGPADTEAFF. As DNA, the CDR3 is TGCAGTGCTGCCCCGGGGCCGGCGGACACTGAAGCTTTCTTT.

The CDR3 protein is CASSYRSNTGELFF. CDR3 coding DNA: TGTGCCAGCAGTTACCGCTCTAATACCGGGGAGCTGTTTTTT. The V and J genes are TRBV6-5 and TRBJ2-2; D unclear. The CDR3 has 14 amino acids. V was cut by 2 bases and J by 5 bases, with 9 bases left in between. The germline gives CDR1 MNHEY, CDR2 SVGAGI.

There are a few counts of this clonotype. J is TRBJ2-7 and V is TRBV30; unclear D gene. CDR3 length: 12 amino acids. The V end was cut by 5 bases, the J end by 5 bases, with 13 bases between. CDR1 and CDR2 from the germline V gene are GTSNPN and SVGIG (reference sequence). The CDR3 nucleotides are TGTGCCTGGGCCCCGGGTGTAAACGAGCAGTACTTC. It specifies CAWAPGVNEQYF.

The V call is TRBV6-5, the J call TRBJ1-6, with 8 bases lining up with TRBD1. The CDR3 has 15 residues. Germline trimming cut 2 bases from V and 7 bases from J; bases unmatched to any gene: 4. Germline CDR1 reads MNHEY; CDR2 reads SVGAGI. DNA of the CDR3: TGTGCCAGCAGTTACCGGACAGGGAAAAATTCACCCCTCCACTTT. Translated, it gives CASSYRTGKNSPLHF.

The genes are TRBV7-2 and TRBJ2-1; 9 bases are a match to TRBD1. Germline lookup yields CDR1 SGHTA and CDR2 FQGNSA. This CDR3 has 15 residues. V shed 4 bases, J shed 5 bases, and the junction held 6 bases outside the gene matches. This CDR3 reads CASSSGQGPNNEQFF. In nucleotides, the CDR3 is TGTGCCAGCAGCTCGGGACAGGGCCCTAACAATGAGCAGTTCTTC. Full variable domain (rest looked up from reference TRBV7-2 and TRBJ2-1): GAGVSQSPSNKVTEKGKDVELRCDPISGHTALYWYRQSLGQGLEFLIYFQGNSAPDKSGLPSDRFSAERTGGSVSTLTIQRTQQEDSAVYLCASSSGQGPNNEQFFGPGTRLTVL.

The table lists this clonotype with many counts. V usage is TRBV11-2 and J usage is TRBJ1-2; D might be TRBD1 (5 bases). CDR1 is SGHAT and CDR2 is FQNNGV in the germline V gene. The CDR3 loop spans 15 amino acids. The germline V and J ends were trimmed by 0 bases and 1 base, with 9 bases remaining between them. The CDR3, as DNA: TGTGCCAGCAGCTTAGACGGGGGATATAACTATGGCTACACCTTC. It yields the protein CASSLDGGYNYGYTF.

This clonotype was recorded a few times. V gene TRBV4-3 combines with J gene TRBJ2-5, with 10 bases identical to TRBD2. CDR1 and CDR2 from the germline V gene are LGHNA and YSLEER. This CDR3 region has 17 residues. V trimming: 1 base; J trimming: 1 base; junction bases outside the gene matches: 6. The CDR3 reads CASSQGVLAGSQETQYF. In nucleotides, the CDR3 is TGCGCCAGCAGCCAAGGGGTACTAGCGGGGTCCCAAGAGACCCAGTACTTC.

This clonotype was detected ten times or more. This CDR3 reads CASSQDGVAGGMNEQFF. Written as DNA, the CDR3 is TGTGCCAGCAGCCAAGACGGCGTAGCGGGGGGAATGAATGAGCAGTTCTTC. This chain uses TRBV4-2 with TRBJ2-1; 10 positions agree with TRBD2. The junction had 9 bases not matched to a gene; V was cut back by 0 bases and J by 7 bases. Germline CDR1 is LGHNA and CDR2 is YNFKEQ. The CDR3 runs 17 residues.